Below, 29 T cell receptor beta chains from the same sample are listed, as sequenced in a study of response to subunit inactivated influenza vaccine. TCRdb recomputed calls from the RT-PCR reads with MiXCR, one row per CDR3 protein. Here the sample spans around 760,000 distinct CDR3 sequences, around 13% being singletons. The sequencing used PBMCs from blood, collected 14 days before vaccination. Receptors originate from a middle-aged man who received an inactivated influenza vaccine.

V and J are TRBV5-6 and TRBJ2-1, with a possible D match to TRBD1 (6 bases). The V end was cut by 0 bases, the J end by 1 base, with 11 bases between. This CDR3 has 16 residues. Germline lookup yields CDR1 SGHDT and CDR2 YYEEEE. CDR3 protein: CASSLGTAFSYNEQFF. CDR3 nucleotides: TGTGCCAGCAGCTTGGGGACAGCCTTTTCCTACAATGAGCAGTTCTTC.

V and J are TRBV20-1 and TRBJ2-1, with D perhaps matching TRBD1 (6 bases). This CDR3 comprises 15 residues. In germline, CDR1 is DFQATT, CDR2 SNEGSKA (reference sequence). V dropped 0 bases and J dropped 6 bases, with 15 bases sitting between them. Here the CDR3 reads CSARDWQGSGNEQFF. CDR3 coding DNA: TGCAGTGCTAGAGATTGGCAGGGGTCGGGCAATGAGCAGTTCTTC.

V is TRBV20-1 and J is TRBJ2-7; TRBD1 aligns across 7 bases. CDR1 and CDR2 from the germline V gene are DFQATT and SNEGSKA (reference sequence). The CDR3 length is 13 residues. V trimming: 2 bases; J trimming: 3 bases; junction bases outside the gene matches: 4. CDR3 nucleotide sequence: TGCAGTGCTAGACCCACAGGGGTCTACGAGCAGTACTTC. Translation: CSARPTGVYEQYF.

The gene calls are TRBV5-6 and TRBJ2-2; TRBD1 agrees at 9 bases. The V gene end was trimmed by 4 bases and the J gene end by 5 bases; junction bases not matched to a gene: 6. There are 15 residues in the CDR3. Per the germline V gene, CDR1 is SGHDT and CDR2 is YYEEEE. The CDR3: CASSQNGQGTGELFF. The CDR3 DNA reads as TGTGCCAGCAGCCAAAACGGACAGGGGACCGGGGAGCTGTTTTTT.

The CDR3: CATSGWDYNEQFF. Here the CDR3 DNA reads TGTGCCACCAGCGGCTGGGACTACAATGAGCAGTTCTTC. The chain has TRBV15 and TRBJ2-1; D not resolved. Trimming removed 5 bases at V and 3 bases at J, with 8 bases between. CDR1 is LNHNV and CDR2 is YYDKDF in the germline V gene (reference sequence). The CDR3 runs to 13 residues.

A few counts support this clonotype. The chain has TRBV2 and TRBJ2-7; 9 bases line up with TRBD1. The germline V gene encodes CDR1 SNHLY and CDR2 FYNNEI. The ends lost 6 bases at V and 3 bases at J; junction bases unmatched: 12. The CDR3 totals 16 residues. DNA for the CDR3: TGTGCCAGCAGGATTAAAACAGGGGGCCCCCTCTACGAGCAGTACTTC. Amino acid sequence: CASRIKTGGPLYEQYF. The whole variable domain, filled in from reference TRBV2 and TRBJ2-7, reads EPEVTQTPSHQVTQMGQEVILRCVPISNHLYFYWYRQILGQKVEFLVSFYNNEISEKSEIFDDQFSVERPDGSNFTLKIRSTKLEDSAMYFCASRIKTGGPLYEQYFGPGTRLTVT.

The chain combines TRBV10-3 with TRBJ2-7; 9 nucleotides match TRBD1. Germline CDR1 ENHRY, CDR2 SYGVKD. V lost 11 bases to trimming and J lost 9 bases; unmatched junction nucleotides: 17. The CDR3 contains 14 residues. In nucleotides, the CDR3 is TGTGCCGTAGGGAAACCGGGACAGGGCCCTGTGCAGTACTTC. This gives the protein CAVGKPGQGPVQYF.

CDR3 in DNA: TGTGCCAGCAGCGTAGATCCGACAGCGTTCTACGAGCAGTACTTC. This sequence encodes CASSVDPTAFYEQYF. V usage is TRBV9 and J usage is TRBJ2-7; D is perhaps TRBD1 (5 bases). V was clipped by 0 bases and J by 3 bases, with 13 bases between them. The V gene's germline CDR1 is SGDLS and CDR2 YYNGEE. This CDR3 contains 15 residues.

This clonotype appeared many times. An end of the junction does not agree with germline; a read error may underlie this. The chain combines TRBV6-5 with TRBJ1-1, with D possibly TRBD1 on 6 matching bases. The V gene's germline CDR1 is MNHEY and CDR2 SVGAGI. CDR3 length: 14 amino acids. The CDR3 DNA sequence: TGTGCCAGCAGTTCGGTTACAGGGAACACTGAAGCGTTCTTT. Protein: CASSSVTGNTEAFF.

This clonotype has just a few counts. DNA of the CDR3: TGTGCCAGCAGCCAGACGGACATTCAGTACTTC. Its protein is CASSQTDIQYF. This chain links TRBV3-1 with TRBJ2-4; unclear D gene. CDR1 is LGHDT and CDR2 is YNNKEL in the germline V gene (reference sequence). The CDR3 covers 11 residues. Trimming took 3 bases from V and 8 from J, leaving 5 bases between them.

The J gene is TRBJ2-7, the V gene TRBV6-5, with 9 bases identical to TRBD1. CDR1 is MNHEY, CDR2 SVGAGI, per germline. The CDR3 extends over 14 amino acids. Trimming removed 0 bases from V and 4 bases from J; junction bases left unmatched: 1. The CDR3 sequence is CASSYSDRGYEQYF. DNA for the CDR3: TGTGCCAGCAGTTACTCGGACAGGGGATACGAGCAGTACTTC.

This sequence joins TRBV6-2 or TRBV6-3 and TRBJ1-5; possibly TRBD1 for D (5 bases). Germline V lookup: CDR1 MNHEY, CDR2 SVGEGT. V was clipped by 1 base and J by 5 bases, with 12 bases between them. The CDR3 spans 15 residues. CDR3 region: CASSYYGAGDQPQHF. Written as DNA, the CDR3 is TGTGCCAGCAGTTACTACGGGGCAGGTGATCAGCCCCAGCATTTT.

The table lists this clonotype with many counts. This chain joins TRBV28 and TRBJ2-3; 8 bases agree with TRBD1. Germline CDR1 is MDHEN and CDR2 is SYDVKM. The CDR3 contains 13 residues. Losses at the gene ends were 5 bases for V and 8 bases for J; bases not matched to a gene: 6. This chain's CDR3 is CASSTGGVGTQYF. The CDR3 DNA reads TGTGCCAGCAGTACAGGGGGAGTGGGTACGCAGTATTTT.

The J gene is TRBJ2-5, the V gene TRBV11-2, with D perhaps TRBD1 or TRBD2 (5 bases each). From germline, CDR1 is SGHAT and CDR2 FQNNGV. The V gene lost 5 bases and the J gene lost 3 bases, with 16 bases spanning the gap. CDR3 length equals 15 residues. CDR3 sequence reads: CASSPWDQAEETQYF. DNA for the CDR3: TGTGCCAGCAGCCCGTGGGACCAGGCTGAAGAGACCCAGTACTTC.

This clonotype occurred a few times. CDR3 DNA sequence: TGTGCCAGCAGCTTAACGGGACTTGTGCTCTCTGGAAACACCATATATTTT. Translated: CASSLTGLVLSGNTIYF. The chain is built from TRBV7-2 and TRBJ1-3, with a tentative D call TRBD1 (5 bases). Germline V CDR1 and CDR2: SGHTA, FQGNSA. V gave up 2 bases and J gave up 0 bases, with 14 bases separating them. This CDR3 spans 17 amino acids.

For this clonotype: At one of its ends the junction is not consistent with the germline gene, which may arise from a read error. The chain recombines TRBV7-9 with TRBJ2-7; D could derive from TRBD1 or TRBD2 (5 bases each). The germline V gene encodes CDR1 SEHNR and CDR2 FQNEAQ (reference sequence). The CDR3 extends over 14 amino acids. CDR3 region: CASSQGMGLGEHYF. The CDR3 DNA sequence: TGTGCCAGCAGCCAGGGCATGGGGCTGGGGGAGCACTACTTC.

The gene calls are TRBV18 and TRBJ2-3; D gene unclear. The CDR3 loop spans 13 amino acids. Trimming took off 0 bases at V and 8 bases at J, with 9 bases between the two ends. Germline lookup yields CDR1 KGHSH and CDR2 LQKENI. CDR3 coding DNA: TGTGCCAGCTCACCACCGGGCCCCAGTACGCAGTATTTT. Translated, it gives CASSPPGPSTQYF.

The chain links TRBV14 to TRBJ1-4, with TRBD1 matching over 8 bases. V shed 4 bases, J shed 5 bases, and the junction held 6 bases outside the gene matches. There are 15 residues in the CDR3. In germline, CDR1 is SGHDN, CDR2 FVKESK. The CDR3 region is CASSLLGDRNEKLFF. The DNA of the CDR3 is TGTGCCAGCAGCCTCTTGGGGGACAGGAATGAAAAACTGTTTTTT.

This clonotype was detected only a few times. CDR3 sequence: CASSYSNTWRSYEQYF. In nucleotides, the CDR3 is TGTGCCAGCAGTTACTCGAACACTTGGAGATCCTACGAGCAGTACTTC. J is TRBJ2-7 and V is TRBV6-2 or TRBV6-3; D unresolved. The V end lost 0 bases, the J end lost 1 base, and 13 bases lay between the germline ends. CDR1 and CDR2 (germline): MNHEY, SVGEGT. The CDR3 contains 16 residues.

This clonotype was seen more than once but under ten times. The V call is TRBV14, the J call TRBJ2-3; no definite D call. CDR1 and CDR2 (germline): SGHDN, FVKESK. V shed 2 bases and J shed 3 bases, with 6 bases lying between them. The CDR3 sequence is 13 residues long. CDR3 in amino acids: CASSQMETDTQYF. CDR3 bases: TGTGCCAGCAGCCAAATGGAGACAGATACGCAGTATTTT.

The chain couples TRBV20-1 to TRBJ2-3; D may be TRBD2 (6 bases). Trimming took off 3 bases at V and 6 bases at J, with 16 bases between the two ends. Per germline, CDR1 DFQATT and CDR2 SNEGSKA (reference sequence). The CDR3 extends over 14 amino acids. DNA of the CDR3: TGCAGTGCTAGTTCTCGGGAGAAGGGCGATACGCAGTATTTT. This codes for CSASSREKGDTQYF.

The table lists this clonotype with many counts. This chain joins TRBV20-1 and TRBJ1-6; TRBD1 aligns across 7 bases. J lost 11 bases, V lost 0 bases, and 4 bases had no gene match. The CDR3 is made up of 13 amino acids. Germline assignment: CDR1 DFQATT and CDR2 SNEGSKA (reference sequence). The CDR3: CSARETGEPPLHF. The CDR3 DNA reads TGCAGTGCTAGAGAAACAGGGGAACCACCCCTCCACTTT.

This chain joins TRBV4-2 and TRBJ2-5; 14 bases fit TRBD2. The CDR3 is 17 amino acids. The J segment lost 5 bases and the V segment lost 5 bases, leaving 10 bases of the junction unmatched. Germline assignment: CDR1 LGHNA and CDR2 YNFKEQ. The CDR3 protein is CASSSPTSGGAVETQYF. In DNA, the CDR3 is TGTGCCAGCAGCTCCCCGACTAGCGGGGGGGCAGTGGAGACCCAGTACTTC.

This clonotype was counted many times. One end of the junction is discordant with germline, which a read error may explain. The CDR3, as DNA: TGTGCCAGCAGCTCGGGGACAGTCAATTCACCCCTCCACTTT. It codes for CASSSGTVNSPLHF. The chain carries TRBV5-1 and TRBJ1-6; 7 nucleotides match TRBD1. Germline lookup yields CDR1 SGHRS and CDR2 YFSETQ. CDR3 length: 14 residues.

This clonotype showed up many times. V usage is TRBV3-1 and J usage is TRBJ2-6; D gene uncertain. Germline V gene data show CDR1 as LGHDT and CDR2 as YNNKEL (reference sequence). Trimming left V 0 bases short and J 3 bases short, with 3 bases between. The CDR3 has 14 amino acids. As DNA, the CDR3 is TGTGCCAGCAGCCAAGATATTGGGGCCAACGTCCTGACTTTC. Translating gives CASSQDIGANVLTF.

V and J are TRBV20-1 and TRBJ2-5; 8 bases map to TRBD1. V shed 2 bases and J 4 bases; nucleotides not matched to a gene: 6. The CDR3 length is 14 residues. CDR1 DFQATT and CDR2 SNEGSKA come from the germline V gene (reference sequence). As DNA, the CDR3 is TGCAGTGCTAGACAGGGGGCAGTTGGAGAGACCCAGTACTTC. Translating it yields CSARQGAVGETQYF.

This clonotype was found many times. The V call is TRBV20-1, the J call TRBJ2-7; possible D gene TRBD2, 7 bases. Looked up from germline, CDR1 is DFQATT and CDR2 is SNEGSKA (reference sequence). The length of the CDR3 is 16 residues. The V end was cut by 2 bases, the J end by 0 bases, with 17 bases between. This chain's CDR3 is CSARTILGGPSYEQYF. The CDR3 DNA reads TGCAGTGCTAGAACGATTCTGGGGGGGCCCTCCTACGAGCAGTACTTC.

The chain recombines TRBV20-1 with TRBJ2-7, with a possible D match to TRBD2 (6 bases). CDR1 DFQATT and CDR2 SNEGSKA come from the germline V gene (reference sequence). V shed 4 bases and J shed 0 bases, with 10 bases lying between them. The CDR3 spans 13 residues. In DNA, the CDR3 is TGCAGTGCTATACCCGGGAGCTCCTACGAGCAGTACTTC. It translates to CSAIPGSSYEQYF.

This clonotype was observed a few times. The chain employs TRBV28 and TRBJ2-7; possibly TRBD1 for D (6 bases). Germline assignment: CDR1 MDHEN and CDR2 SYDVKM. The CDR3 contains 16 residues. Deletions cut 4 bases from V and 4 bases from J, with 20 bases between. The CDR3: CASSSVKIQDSYEQYF. CDR3 DNA sequence: TGTGCCAGCAGTTCAGTGAAGATTCAGGACAGTTACGAGCAGTACTTC.